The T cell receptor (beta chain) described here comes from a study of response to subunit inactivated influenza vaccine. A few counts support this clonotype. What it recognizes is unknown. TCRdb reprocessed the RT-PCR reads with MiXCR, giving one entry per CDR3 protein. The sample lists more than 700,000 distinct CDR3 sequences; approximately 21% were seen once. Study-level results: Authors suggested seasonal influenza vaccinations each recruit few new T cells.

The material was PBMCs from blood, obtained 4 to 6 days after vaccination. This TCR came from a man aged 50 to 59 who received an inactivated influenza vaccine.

This chain's CDR3 is CATSDLPGDQETQYF. DNA for the CDR3: TGTGCCACCAGTGATTTGCCAGGGGACCAAGAGACCCAGTACTTC. The chain links TRBV24-1 to TRBJ2-5; D perhaps matches TRBD1 (6 bases). V lost 0 bases and J lost 0, with 7 bases in between. This CDR3 comprises 15 residues. Per germline, CDR1 KGHDR and CDR2 SFDVKD.